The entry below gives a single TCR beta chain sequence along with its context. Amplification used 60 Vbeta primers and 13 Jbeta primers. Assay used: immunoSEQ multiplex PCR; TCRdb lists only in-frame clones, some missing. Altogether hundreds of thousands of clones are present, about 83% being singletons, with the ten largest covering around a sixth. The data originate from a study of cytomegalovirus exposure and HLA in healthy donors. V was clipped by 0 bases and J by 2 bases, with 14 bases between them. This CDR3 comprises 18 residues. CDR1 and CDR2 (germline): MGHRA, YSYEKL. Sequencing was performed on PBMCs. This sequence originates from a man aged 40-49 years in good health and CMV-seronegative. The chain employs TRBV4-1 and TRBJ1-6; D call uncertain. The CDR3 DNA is TGCGCCAGCAGCCAAGAACCCGGGGAGAGCGCCTATAATTCACCCCTCCACTTT. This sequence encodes CASSQEPGESAYNSPLHF.